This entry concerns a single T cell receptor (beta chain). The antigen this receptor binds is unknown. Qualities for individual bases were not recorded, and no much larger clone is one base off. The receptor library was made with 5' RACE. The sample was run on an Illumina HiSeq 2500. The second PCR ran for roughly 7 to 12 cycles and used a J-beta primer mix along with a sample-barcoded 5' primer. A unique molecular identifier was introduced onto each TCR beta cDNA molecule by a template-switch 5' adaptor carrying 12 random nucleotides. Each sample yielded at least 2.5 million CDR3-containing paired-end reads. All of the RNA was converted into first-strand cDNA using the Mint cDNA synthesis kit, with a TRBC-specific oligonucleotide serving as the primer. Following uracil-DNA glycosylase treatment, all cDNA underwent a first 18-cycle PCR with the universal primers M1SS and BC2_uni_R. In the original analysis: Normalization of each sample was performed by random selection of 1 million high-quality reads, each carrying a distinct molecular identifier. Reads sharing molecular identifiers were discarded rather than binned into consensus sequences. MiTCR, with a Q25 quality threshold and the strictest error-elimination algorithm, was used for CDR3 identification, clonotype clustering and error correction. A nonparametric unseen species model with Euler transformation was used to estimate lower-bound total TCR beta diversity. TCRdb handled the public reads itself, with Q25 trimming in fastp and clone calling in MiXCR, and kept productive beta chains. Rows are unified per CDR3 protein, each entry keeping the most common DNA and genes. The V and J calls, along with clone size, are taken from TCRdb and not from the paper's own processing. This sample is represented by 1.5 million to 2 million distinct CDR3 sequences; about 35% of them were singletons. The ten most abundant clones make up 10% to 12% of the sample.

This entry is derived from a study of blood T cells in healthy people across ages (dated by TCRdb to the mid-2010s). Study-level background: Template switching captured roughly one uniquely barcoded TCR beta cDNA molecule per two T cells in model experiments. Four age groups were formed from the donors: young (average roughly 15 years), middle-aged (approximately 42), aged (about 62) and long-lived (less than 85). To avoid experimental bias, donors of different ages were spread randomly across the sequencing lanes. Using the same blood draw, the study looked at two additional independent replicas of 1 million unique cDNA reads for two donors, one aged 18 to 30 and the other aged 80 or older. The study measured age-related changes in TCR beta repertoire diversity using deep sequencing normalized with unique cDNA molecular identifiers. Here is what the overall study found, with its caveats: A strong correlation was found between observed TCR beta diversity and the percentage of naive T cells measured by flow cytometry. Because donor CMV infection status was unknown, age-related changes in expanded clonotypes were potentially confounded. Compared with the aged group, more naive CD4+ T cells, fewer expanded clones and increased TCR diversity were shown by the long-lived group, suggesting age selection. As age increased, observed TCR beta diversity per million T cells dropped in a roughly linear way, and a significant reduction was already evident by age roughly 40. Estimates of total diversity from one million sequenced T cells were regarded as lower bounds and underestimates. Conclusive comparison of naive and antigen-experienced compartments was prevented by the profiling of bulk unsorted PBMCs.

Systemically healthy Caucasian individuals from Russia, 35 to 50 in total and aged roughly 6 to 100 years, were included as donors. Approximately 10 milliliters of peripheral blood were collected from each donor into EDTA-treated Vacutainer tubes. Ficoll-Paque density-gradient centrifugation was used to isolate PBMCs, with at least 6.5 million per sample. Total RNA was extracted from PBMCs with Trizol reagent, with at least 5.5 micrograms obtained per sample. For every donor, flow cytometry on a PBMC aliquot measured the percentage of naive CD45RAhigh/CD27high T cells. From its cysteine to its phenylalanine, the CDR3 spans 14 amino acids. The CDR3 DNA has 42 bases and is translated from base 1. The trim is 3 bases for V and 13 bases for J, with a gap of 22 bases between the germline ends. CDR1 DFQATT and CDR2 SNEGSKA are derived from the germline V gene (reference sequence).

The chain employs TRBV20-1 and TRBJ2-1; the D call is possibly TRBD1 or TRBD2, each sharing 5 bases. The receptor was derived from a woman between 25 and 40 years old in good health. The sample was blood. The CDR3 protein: CSARADSARETQFF. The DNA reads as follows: TGCAGTGCTAGGGCAGACAGTGCCAGGGAGACCCAGTTCTTC.